The 10 T cell receptor beta chains in this list originate from one sample, sequenced in a study of T cell repertoires in cytomegalovirus infection. The antigens of these receptors remain unknown. Using its own MiXCR run on the reads, TCRdb lists one record per CDR3 protein. The sample carries roughly 990,000 distinct CDR3 sequences, approximately 33% recorded once. The material was cultured CD8+ T cells from PBMCs, obtained from culture after CMV antigen stimulation. The source is a human donor in good health (CMV status not recorded). Some clones in this sample may be carry-over from other donors' samples.

This clonotype was seen more than once but under ten times. CDR3: CSVEDIRGQPDSYNEQFF. The CDR3 bases are TGCAGCGTTGAAGATATACGGGGTCAGCCAGACTCCTACAATGAGCAGTTCTTC. J is TRBJ2-1 and V is TRBV29-1; weak D call: TRBD2 (5 bases). Trimming took off 0 bases at V and 0 bases at J, with 18 bases between the two ends. Germline V gives CDR1 SQVTM, CDR2 ANQGSEA. There are 18 residues in the CDR3.

The V and J genes are TRBV15 and TRBJ2-7, with a tentative D call TRBD1 (5 bases). This CDR3 has 15 residues. Per the germline V gene, CDR1 is LNHNV and CDR2 is YYDKDF (reference sequence). Trimming took off 0 bases at V and 0 bases at J, with 9 bases between the two ends. The CDR3 loop is CATSRDKGLSYEQYV. CDR3 bases: TGTGCCACCAGCAGAGATAAGGGGCTCTCCTACGAGCAGTACGTC.

The rearrangement joins TRBV5-4 to TRBJ2-5, with TRBD1 matching over 8 bases. V lost 5 bases to trimming and J lost 6 bases; unmatched junction nucleotides: 9. In germline, CDR1 is SGHNT, CDR2 YYREEE (reference sequence). This CDR3 has 14 amino acids. In DNA, the CDR3 is TGTGCCAGCAGTTCGGGACAGGTGGGAAAGACCCAGTACTTC. Translation: CASSSGQVGKTQYF.

In the case of this clonotype: This may arise from a read error, as a much more abundant clone is one base away. A read error is likely, as this CDR3 ends without the conserved phenylalanine or tryptophan. The chain recombines TRBV19 with TRBJ1-1, with D tentatively TRBD1 (6 bases). This CDR3 has 13 residues. The germline V gene has CDR1 LNHDA and CDR2 SQIVND (reference sequence). Deletions cut 6 bases from V and 3 bases from J, with 11 bases between. The CDR3 DNA sequence: TGTGCCAGTAGCCCACAGGGTTACACTGAAGCTTTCCTT. This sequence encodes CASSPQGYTEAFL.

V gene TRBV20-1 combines with J gene TRBJ1-1; D is ambiguous. The germline V gene encodes CDR1 DFQATT and CDR2 SNEGSKA (reference sequence). The CDR3 totals 11 residues. V dropped 2 bases and J dropped 8 bases, with 9 bases sitting between them. Here the CDR3 DNA reads TGCAGTGCTAGATCCGGGCAGGAAGCTTTCTTT. The encoded protein is CSARSGQEAFF.

This chain links TRBV7-9 with TRBJ1-4, with D hard to call. V was clipped by 8 bases and J by 0 bases, with 13 bases between them. The CDR3 loop spans 15 amino acids. Per germline, CDR1 SEHNR and CDR2 FQNEAQ (reference sequence). In DNA form, the CDR3 reads TGTGCCAGCCCCCGCGGCCGTGCAACTAATGAAAAACTGTTTTTT. It is translated as CASPRGRATNEKLFF.

Concerning this clonotype: Relative to the germline gene, one junction end is altered; a read error may explain this. The chain is built from TRBV5-1 and TRBJ2-3; 9 positions agree with TRBD1. Germline CDR1 reads SGHRS; CDR2 reads YFSETQ. This CDR3 spans 17 amino acids. The CDR3 here is CANSLQGARYSGDTQYF. The CDR3 DNA follows: TGCGCCAACAGCTTACAGGGGGCCCGTTACAGTGGGGATACGCAGTATTTT.

This clonotype occurred many times. The chain has TRBV7-6 and TRBJ2-3; D tentatively fits TRBD1 or TRBD2 (6 bases each). The CDR3 is 16 amino acids. Germline loops: CDR1 SGHVS, CDR2 FNYEAQ. The ends were cut back, 4 bases at V and 1 base at J, with 15 bases in the middle. The DNA for the CDR3 is TGTGCCAGCAGCTCCCGCCTCGGGGGCCGCACAGATACGCAGTATTTT. Residues: CASSSRLGGRTDTQYF.

This clonotype was found a few times. The chain is built from TRBV11-2 and TRBJ1-2, with 8 nucleotides matching TRBD1. Germline CDR1 reads SGHAT; CDR2 reads FQNNGV. The V and J ends lost 5 bases and 8 bases, in that order; junction bases with no gene match: 13. The CDR3 loop spans 15 amino acids. CDR3 in amino acids: CASSPRQGMFLGYTF. DNA for the CDR3: TGTGCCAGCAGCCCGAGACAGGGGATGTTTTTGGGCTACACCTTC.

The table lists this clonotype with many counts. The chain carries TRBV7-2 and TRBJ1-5; 8 bases line up with TRBD1. CDR1 is SGHTA, CDR2 FQGNSA, per germline. V shed 5 bases and J 6 bases; nucleotides not matched to a gene: 12. The CDR3 sequence is 16 residues long. As DNA, the CDR3 is TGTGCCAGCAGCCCGGGAGGGGCGGACAGGGTTCAGCCCCAGCATTTT. Its translation is CASSPGGADRVQPQHF.